These T cell receptor beta chains were read from a single sample in a study of T cell repertoires in cytomegalovirus infection. TCRdb re-derived calls from the reads in MiXCR, one entry per CDR3 protein. The sample includes approximately 750,000 distinct CDR3 sequences, 35% of them seen just once. Sequencing was carried out using PBMCs. These receptors came from a human donor in good health (CMV status not recorded). Some clones in this sample may be carry-over from other donors' samples. CDR3s include the opening cysteine and the closing phenylalanine or tryptophan. Each record gives: clone size, V gene, D gene, J gene, CDR3 protein, CDR3 DNA. A D gene is named only where the DNA matches it firmly. Rows give clone size only sometimes, using once, few, many, or a class for an expanded clone.

size: .; V: TRBV16; D: .; J: TRBJ1-5; CDR3: CASSAERRLNNQPQHF; DNA: TGTGCCAGCTCCGCGGAGCGCAGGTTAAACAATCAGCCCCAGCATTTT
size: .; V: TRBV19; D: .; J: TRBJ1-5; CDR3: CASSSGSGNQPQHF; DNA: TGTGCCAGTAGTTCGGGGTCGGGCAATCAGCCCCAGCATTTT
size: .; V: TRBV7-2; D: .; J: TRBJ1-3; CDR3: CASSLARAGNTIYF; DNA: TGTGCCAGCAGCTTGGCCAGGGCTGGAAACACCATATATTTT
size: .; V: TRBV28; D: .; J: TRBJ1-6; CDR3: CAGGVGGYNSPLHF; DNA: TGTGCCGGAGGCGTCGGGGGTTATAATTCACCCCTCCACTTT
size: .; V: TRBV7-8; D: .; J: TRBJ2-7; CDR3: CASSSFGGYHRYEQYF; DNA: TGTGCCAGCAGCTCTTTCGGCGGATACCACCGATACGAGCAGTACTTC
size: many; V: TRBV12-3/TRBV12-4; D: .; J: TRBJ2-1; CDR3: CASWRPGHHNEQFF; DNA: TGTGCCAGCTGGCGCCCGGGGCACCACAATGAGCAGTTCTTC
size: few; V: TRBV6-6; D: .; J: TRBJ1-1; CDR3: CASSSLSVQGNTEAFF; DNA: TGTGCCAGCAGTTCATTGTCGGTACAGGGCAACACTGAAGCTTTCTTT
size: few; V: TRBV7-9; D: .; J: TRBJ2-7; CDR3: CASSLENYEQYF; DNA: TGTGCCAGCAGCTTAGAGAACTACGAGCAGTACTTC
size: .; V: TRBV12-3/TRBV12-4; D: .; J: TRBJ2-3; CDR3: CASSLYTDTQSF; DNA: TGTGCCAGCAGCCTCTACACAGATACGCAGTCTTTT
size: .; V: TRBV19; D: TRBD2; J: TRBJ2-1; CDR3: CASSIDPGLAGGNRQFF; DNA: TGTGCCAGTAGTATTGATCCGGGACTAGCGGGAGGTAATAGGCAGTTCTTC
size: few; V: TRBV29-1; D: .; J: TRBJ2-5; CDR3: CSVPVEGGETQYF; DNA: TGCAGCGTCCCGGTGGAGGGGGGTGAGACCCAGTACTTC
size: .; V: TRBV28; D: .; J: TRBJ2-5; CDR3: CASSWSGSRETQYF; DNA: TGTGCCAGCAGTTGGAGCGGTAGCAGAGAGACCCAGTACTTC
size: .; V: TRBV25-1; D: TRBD2; J: TRBJ2-7; CDR3: CASALAGQFYEQYF; DNA: TGTGCCAGCGCTCTAGCGGGACAGTTTTACGAGCAGTACTTC
size: .; V: TRBV13; D: .; J: TRBJ2-2; CDR3: CASSLWLTDTGELFF; DNA: TGTGCCAGCAGCTTATGGCTTACTGACACCGGGGAGCTGTTTTTT
size: .; V: TRBV7-9; D: .; J: TRBJ1-1; CDR3: CASSLVPFEEAFF; DNA: TGTGCCAGCAGCTTAGTCCCCTTTGAGGAAGCTTTCTTT
size: .; V: TRBV11-2; D: .; J: TRBJ2-7; CDR3: CASSLGRHSSYEQYF; DNA: TGTGCCAGCAGCTTAGGACGGCACTCATCCTACGAGCAGTACTTC
size: few; V: TRBV27; D: .; J: TRBJ1-5; CDR3: CASTLSGGPQPQHF; DNA: TGTGCCAGCACCTTAAGTGGAGGGCCTCAGCCCCAGCATTTT
size: few; V: TRBV6-1; D: TRBD1; J: TRBJ2-2; CDR3: CASSELPGGRTGELFF; DNA: TGTGCCAGCAGTGAACTCCCAGGGGGCAGAACCGGGGAGCTGTTTTTT
size: .; V: TRBV20-1; D: .; J: TRBJ2-7; CDR3: CSARDDREPPYEQYF; DNA: TGCAGTGCTAGAGATGATCGGGAGCCCCCCTACGAGCAGTACTTC
size: .; V: TRBV28; D: .; J: TRBJ1-2; CDR3: CASSATAGYGYTF; DNA: TGTGCCAGCAGTGCTACGGCCGGCTATGGCTACACCTTC
size: many; V: TRBV12-3/TRBV12-4; D: .; J: TRBJ1-5; CDR3: CASRRGGSNQPQHF; DNA: TGTGCCAGCAGGAGGGGGGGAAGCAATCAGCCCCAGCATTTT
size: .; V: TRBV12-3/TRBV12-4; D: TRBD1; J: TRBJ2-1; CDR3: CASSPGTGGHNEQFF; DNA: TGTGCCAGCAGTCCCGGGACAGGGGGTCACAATGAGCAGTTCTTC
size: .; V: TRBV9; D: .; J: TRBJ1-3; CDR3: CASSVAETGGNTIYF; DNA: TGTGCCAGCAGCGTAGCCGAGACAGGTGGAAACACCATATATTTT
size: few; V: TRBV28; D: TRBD1; J: TRBJ1-1; CDR3: CASSPGGFGSRKNTEAFF; DNA: TGTGCCAGCAGTCCAGGGGGCTTTGGGTCGCGAAAGAACACTGAAGCTTTCTTT
size: many; V: TRBV7-6; D: .; J: TRBJ2-6; CDR3: CASSIGDGANVLTF; DNA: TGTGCCAGCAGTATTGGGGATGGGGCCAACGTCCTGACTTTC
size: .; V: TRBV10-2; D: .; J: TRBJ1-5; CDR3: CASKEDPNQPQHF; DNA: TGCGCCAGCAAAGAGGACCCCAATCAGCCCCAGCATTTT
size: .; V: TRBV28; D: .; J: TRBJ1-1; CDR3: CASRSYGTYVVTLKAFF; DNA: TGTGCCAGCAGGTCATACGGGACATACGTTGTAACACTGAAAGCTTTCTTT
size: .; V: TRBV24-1; D: .; J: TRBJ1-5; CDR3: CATSDLRATVQGNQPQHF; DNA: TGTGCCACCAGTGATTTGAGAGCGACAGTTCAGGGCAATCAGCCCCAGCATTTT
size: few; V: TRBV7-2; D: TRBD2; J: TRBJ2-1; CDR3: CASSAPGLPYNEQFF; DNA: TGTGCCAGCAGCGCCCCGGGACTACCATACAATGAGCAGTTCTTC
size: few; V: TRBV4-1; D: .; J: TRBJ2-7; CDR3: CASSQAGGSSYEQYF; DNA: TGCGCCAGCAGCCAAGCGGGTGGAAGCTCCTACGAGCAGTACTTC
size: many; V: TRBV7-2; D: .; J: TRBJ1-1; CDR3: CASSLGAGWNTEAFF; DNA: TGTGCCAGCAGCTTAGGTGCAGGGTGGAACACTGAAGCTTTCTTT
size: few; V: TRBV28; D: TRBD1; J: TRBJ1-1; CDR3: CASSFLDRRFEAFF; DNA: TGTGCCAGCAGTTTTCTGGACAGGAGATTTGAAGCTTTCTTT
size: once; V: TRBV7-8; D: .; J: TRBJ1-5; CDR3: CASSSSLGINQPQHF; DNA: TGTGCCAGCAGCTCCTCCCTTGGTATCAATCAGCCCCAGCATTTT
size: once; V: TRBV11-3; D: .; J: TRBJ2-7; CDR3: CASSLADGNYEQYF; DNA: TGTGCCAGCAGCTTAGCGGACGGGAACTACGAGCAGTACTTC
size: .; V: TRBV11-2; D: .; J: TRBJ1-3; CDR3: CASSLVADRRRGNTIYF; DNA: TGTGCCAGCAGCTTAGTAGCCGACAGAAGAAGGGGAAACACCATATATTTT
size: .; V: TRBV6-1; D: .; J: TRBJ1-2; CDR3: CASSERPGTSTQANYGYTF; DNA: TGTGCCAGCAGTGAAAGGCCCGGGACCTCCACTCAAGCTAACTATGGCTACACCTTC